This T cell receptor beta chain was captured in a study of CD8+ T cells in alopecia areata. Extracted RNA was reverse transcribed, and the resulting cDNA served as sequencing template. Only in-frame clones appear in the TCRdb table, and some are missing; sequencing was by immunoSEQ multiplex PCR. The data hold over 200,000 clones, with around three fifths observed a single time. Trimming took off 1 base at V and 2 bases at J, with 14 bases between the two ends. This CDR3 spans 16 amino acids. Germline V gene lookup returns CDR1 SGHRS and CDR2 YFSETQ. Of note for this clone: Its antigen is unknown.

Study-level results: Higher clonality than in normal scalp was seen in lesional scalp, especially alopecia totalis/universalis.

This sequence originates from a human donor with alopecia areata. The sample consisted of CD4+ T cells sorted from blood, taken at week 0. The rearrangement joins TRBV5-1 to TRBJ2-3, with unresolved D. Written as DNA, the CDR3 is TGCGCCAGCAGCTTGATTGGGCGGCCAGCCACAGATACGCAGTATTTT. This translates into CASSLIGRPATDTQYF.